This T cell receptor beta chain was found in a study of brain T cells in children with intractable seizures. Surgery cases with the highest brain T cell transcript signatures were chosen for sequencing. At least one anti-epileptic drug was given before surgery. The data were produced by immunoSEQ multiplex PCR, yet TCRdb's version contains in-frame clones alone and is incomplete. The data show approximately 77,000 clones, with more than 85% seen just once and 1.5% to 1.7% held by the top ten. V lost 2 bases to trimming and J lost 3 bases, with 18 bases between them. CDR1 MNHEY and CDR2 SVGEGT come from the germline V gene. The CDR3 consists of 17 residues.

Here the sequenced sample was peripheral blood, taken at surgery. The TCR comes from a boy younger than two with tuberous sclerosis and intractable seizures. The rearrangement uses TRBV6-2 or TRBV6-3 and TRBJ2-3; a weak D match, TRBD2 (6 bases). The DNA for the CDR3 is TGTGCCAGCAGTTACCCCGTTGGAGGGTTACCAACAGATACGCAGTATTTT. It specifies CASSYPVGGLPTDTQYF.